The clone carrying this T cell receptor beta chain was picked up a small number of times. Here immunoSEQ multiplex PCR was the method, and the copy in TCRdb shows in-frame clones only, minus some. The data contain approximately 270,000 clones, 85% to 90% of them singletons. This sample stems from a study of blood T cell repertoires in COVID-19. Participants were aged roughly 18 to 89 years, lived in roughly 23 US areas, and enrolled virtually. There are 19 residues in the CDR3. The sequence derives from a man in his forties who had recovered from COVID-19. This chain joins TRBV21-1 and TRBJ1-5. TRBV21-1 is listed as a pseudogene. Sequenced material: PBMCs or T cells enriched from blood (not recorded which). CDR3 loop: CASRDAVPLYVYSNQPQHF. CDR3 DNA: TGTGCCAGCAGGGATGCGGTCCCCTTATACGTTTATAGCAATCAGCCCCAGCATTTT.